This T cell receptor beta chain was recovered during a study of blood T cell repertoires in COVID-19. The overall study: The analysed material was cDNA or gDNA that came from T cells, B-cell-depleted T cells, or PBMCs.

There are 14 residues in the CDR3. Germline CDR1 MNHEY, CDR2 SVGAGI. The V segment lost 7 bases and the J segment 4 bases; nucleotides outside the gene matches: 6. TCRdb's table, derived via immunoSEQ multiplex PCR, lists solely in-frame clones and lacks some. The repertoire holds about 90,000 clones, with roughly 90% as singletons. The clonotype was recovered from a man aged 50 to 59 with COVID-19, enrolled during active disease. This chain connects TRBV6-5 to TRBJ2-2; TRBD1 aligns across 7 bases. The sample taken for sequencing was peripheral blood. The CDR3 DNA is TGTGCCAGCACCATTCACAGGGGCACCGGGGAGCTGTTTTTT. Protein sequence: CASTIHRGTGELFF.